Listed here are 6 T cell receptor beta chains from one sample, sequenced in a study of monozygotic twins with inflammatory bowel disease (dated by TCRdb to between 2017 and 2020). Libraries were prepared through 5' RACE. The instrument was an Illumina HiSeq 2500. TCRdb reprocessed the reads and assigns one entry to each CDR3 protein sequence, leaving out DNA. The sample table holds about 440,000 distinct CDR3 sequences. The ten largest clones capture approximately 2.4% of the sample. Sequenced material: blood. The source is a human donor with ulcerative colitis or Crohn's disease, or a healthy co-twin of an affected twin (not recorded which).

This chain joins TRBV29-1 and TRBJ2-2; TCRdb picks TRBD1, but there is no DNA to check that call. The CDR3 loop spans 13 amino acids. Germline CDR1 is SQVTM and CDR2 is ANQGSEA. CDR3 sequence reads: CSVRTDNTGELFF.

This chain links TRBV3-1 with TRBJ1-2. The CDR3 runs 14 residues. CDR1 and CDR2 (germline): LGHDT, YNNKEL (reference sequence). The CDR3 spells CASSQDLGVGGYTF.

This CDR3 is CASNLAGVGETQYF. This chain links TRBV7-2 with TRBJ2-5. Germline V gives CDR1 SGHTA, CDR2 FQGNSA. CDR3 length: 14 residues.

The gene calls are TRBV24-1 and TRBJ2-5; no DNA is available, so the TRBD1 call from TCRdb remains unchecked. This CDR3 spans 13 amino acids. Germline-derived CDR1 and CDR2 are KGHDR and SFDVKD. The CDR3 loop is CATSSGQQETQYF.

The chain combines TRBV30 with TRBJ2-2; TCRdb's D call of TRBD2 is untestable without DNA. The CDR3 has 14 residues. Germline assignment: CDR1 GTSNPN and CDR2 SVGIG (reference sequence). The CDR3 here is CAWTGTLNTGELFF.

The chain is built from TRBV6-5 and TRBJ2-5; TCRdb picks TRBD2, but there is no DNA to check that call. Per germline, CDR1 MNHEY and CDR2 SVGAGI. The CDR3 is made up of 16 amino acids. The CDR3 loop reads CASSYSASGGQETQYF.